These T cell receptor beta chains were read from a single sample in a study of cytomegalovirus exposure and HLA in healthy donors. TCRdb's table, derived via immunoSEQ multiplex PCR, lists solely in-frame clones and lacks some. The sample includes 150,000 to 250,000 clones, approximately 82% seen only once; the top ten take 10% to 15%. The sample comprised PBMCs. The receptors come from a woman between 25 and 40 years old in good health and CMV-seropositive. Both conserved end residues are part of each CDR3. Fields, in order: J gene, V gene, D gene, CDR3 protein, CDR3 DNA. A D gene is named only where the DNA matches it firmly.

J gene: TRBJ2-7
V gene: TRBV7-2
D gene: NA
CDR3 protein: CASSFQPAEEQYF
CDR3 DNA: TGTGCCAGCAGCTTCCAGCCAGCGGAGGAGCAGTACTTC

J gene: TRBJ1-1
V gene: TRBV6-5
D gene: NA
CDR3 protein: CASSYAPGNTEAFF
CDR3 DNA: TGTGCCAGCAGTTACGCCCCCGGGAACACTGAAGCTTTCTTT

J gene: TRBJ1-3
V gene: TRBV11-3
D gene: NA
CDR3 protein: CASSAGGLTSGNTIYF
CDR3 DNA: TGTGCCAGCAGCGCGGGGGGACTGACCTCTGGAAACACCATATATTTT

J gene: TRBJ2-2
V gene: TRBV27
D gene: NA
CDR3 protein: CASSSDSLNTGELFF
CDR3 DNA: TGTGCCAGCAGCTCCGACAGCCTTAACACCGGGGAGCTGTTTTTT

J gene: TRBJ2-4
V gene: TRBV30
D gene: NA
CDR3 protein: CAWSPDTLLAKNIQYF
CDR3 DNA: TGTGCCTGGAGCCCGGACACCCTACTAGCCAAAAACATTCAGTACTTC

J gene: TRBJ1-3
V gene: TRBV7-9
D gene: NA
CDR3 protein: CASSLDPGMRDTIYF
CDR3 DNA: TGTGCCAGCAGCTTAGATCCAGGGATGAGAGACACCATATATTTT

J gene: TRBJ1-1
V gene: TRBV11-2
D gene: NA
CDR3 protein: CASSQDYLMNTEAFF
CDR3 DNA: TGTGCCAGCAGTCAGGACTACCTCATGAACACTGAAGCTTTCTTT

J gene: TRBJ1-3
V gene: TRBV6-6
D gene: NA
CDR3 protein: CASSYTGYGNTIYF
CDR3 DNA: TGTGCCAGCAGTTACACAGGGTACGGAAACACCATATATTTT

J gene: TRBJ1-2
V gene: TRBV27
D gene: TRBD1
CDR3 protein: CASSHTGGDGYTF
CDR3 DNA: TGTGCCAGCAGTCATACAGGGGGCGATGGCTACACCTTC

J gene: TRBJ1-1
V gene: TRBV6-5
D gene: NA
CDR3 protein: CASSYGAKNTEAFF
CDR3 DNA: TGTGCCAGCAGTTACGGGGCGAAGAACACTGAAGCTTTCTTT

J gene: TRBJ2-7
V gene: TRBV29-1
D gene: NA
CDR3 protein: CSVIRAGEQYF
CDR3 DNA: TGCAGCGTTATCAGGGCCGGGGAGCAGTACTTC

J gene: TRBJ2-1
V gene: TRBV6-5
D gene: TRBD1
CDR3 protein: CASRHTGAQGREQFF
CDR3 DNA: TGTGCCAGCAGGCATACAGGGGCGCAGGGTCGTGAGCAGTTCTTC

J gene: TRBJ1-5
V gene: TRBV2
D gene: TRBD1
CDR3 protein: CASSVRDRGQPQHF
CDR3 DNA: TGTGCCAGCAGTGTCAGGGACAGGGGTCAGCCCCAGCATTTT